The T cell receptor (beta chain) described here comes from a study of regulatory T cells in long-lasting Graves disease. Study findings and constraints: Persistent disease favored TRBV28, TRBJ1-2 and TRBJ2-5. Not thyroid tissue but only peripheral blood was studied.

Both iRepertoire HTBI primers and Arm-PCR of CDR3 regions were used to build the TCR beta libraries. TCRdb passed the multiplex PCR reads through MiXCR, listing each CDR3 protein once. The sample holds 650,000 to 700,000 distinct CDR3 sequences, approximately 31% seen once. Time point meaning: persistent/refractory GD, antithyroid drugs over 5 years with positive TRAb. The TCR library was prepared using RNA isolated from PBMCs. From each patient, approximately 9 milliliters of peripheral blood was drawn and collected into an EDTA anticoagulant tube. V lost 6 bases and J lost 3, with 9 bases in between. The CDR3 spans 12 residues. The germline V gene encodes CDR1 DFQATT and CDR2 SNEGSKA (reference sequence). A note on this clonotype: Its antigen is currently unknown.

The V and J genes are TRBV20-1 and TRBJ1-5; D possibly corresponds to TRBD1 (6 bases). This material consisted of peripheral blood mononuclear cells (PBMCs), taken when the disease was refractory, from a patient treated with antithyroid drugs. This clonotype originated in a female donor with Graves disease. The CDR3 nucleotides are TGCAGTGCCAGGACAGACAATCAGCCCCAGCATTTT. Translating gives CSARTDNQPQHF.